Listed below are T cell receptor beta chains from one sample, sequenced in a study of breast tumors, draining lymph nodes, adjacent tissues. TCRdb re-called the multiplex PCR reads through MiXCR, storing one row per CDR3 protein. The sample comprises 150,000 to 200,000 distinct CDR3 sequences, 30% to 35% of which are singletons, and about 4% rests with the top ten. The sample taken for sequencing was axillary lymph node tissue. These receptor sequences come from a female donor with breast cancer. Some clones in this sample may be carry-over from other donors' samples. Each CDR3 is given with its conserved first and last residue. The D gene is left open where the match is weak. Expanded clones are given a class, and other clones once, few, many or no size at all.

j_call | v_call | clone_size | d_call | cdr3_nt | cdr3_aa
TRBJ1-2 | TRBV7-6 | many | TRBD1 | TGTGCCAGCAGCTATGGGACAGGGACTGGCTACACCTTC | CASSYGTGTGYTF
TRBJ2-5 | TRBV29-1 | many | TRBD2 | TGCAGCGGGGCCGCGGGGGGCAGTGAGACCCAGTACTTC | CSGAAGGSETQYF
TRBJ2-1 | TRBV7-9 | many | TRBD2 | TGTGCCAGCAGCTTAGCTAGCGGGAGGCTCAATGAGCAGTTCTTC | CASSLASGRLNEQFF
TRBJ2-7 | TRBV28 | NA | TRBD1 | TGTGCCAGCAGTTTACCCGGGACAGCGTCCTACGAGCAGTACTTC | CASSLPGTASYEQYF
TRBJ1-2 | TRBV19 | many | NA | TGTGCCAGTAGTATAGGAACAGCCCACTATGGCTACACCTTC | CASSIGTAHYGYTF
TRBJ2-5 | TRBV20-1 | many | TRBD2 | TGCAGTGCGACCCTGGAGCGGGGGGGAGTGACCCAGTACTTC | CSATLERGGVTQYF
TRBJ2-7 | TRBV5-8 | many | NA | TGTGCCAGCAGCTTCAATTTCGGCAGGGACTACGAGCAGTACTTC | CASSFNFGRDYEQYF
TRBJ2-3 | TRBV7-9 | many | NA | TGTGCCAGCAGCTTAGTTCAGGGCACAGATACGCAGTATTTT | CASSLVQGTDTQYF
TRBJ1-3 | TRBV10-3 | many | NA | TGTGCCACCAGGGGAGAGGTTGCGGGCAGCTCTGGAAACACCATATATTTT | CATRGEVAGSSGNTIYF
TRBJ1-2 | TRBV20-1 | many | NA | TGCAGTGCTAGATTAGAGGGGGGCGACTATGGCTACACCTTC | CSARLEGGDYGYTF
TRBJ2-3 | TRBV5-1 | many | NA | TGCGCCAGCAGCTTGAGCGGACGCACAGATACGCAGTATTTT | CASSLSGRTDTQYF
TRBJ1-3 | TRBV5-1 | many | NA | TGCGCCAGCAGCGAAGGGAACACGGCTGGAAACACCATATATTTT | CASSEGNTAGNTIYF
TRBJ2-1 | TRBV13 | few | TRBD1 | TGTGCCAGCAGTCACCGAGGGGGGGGGACAGGGCCCTACAATGAGCAGTTCTTC | CASSHRGGGTGPYNEQFF
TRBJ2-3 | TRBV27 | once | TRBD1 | TGTGCCAGCAGTTTGACACGGACAGGGCGCACAGATACGCAGTATTTT | CASSLTRTGRTDTQYF
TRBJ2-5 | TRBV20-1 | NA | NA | TGCAGCGCTACTGTACAAGAGACCCGGTACTTC | CSATVQETRYF
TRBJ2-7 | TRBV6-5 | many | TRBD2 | TGTGCCAGCAGTTACGGTTCTAGCGGGAGTTACGAGCAGTACTTC | CASSYGSSGSYEQYF
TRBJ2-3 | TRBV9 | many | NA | TGTGCCAGCAGCGTAGCTGACTGGGGCACAGATACGCAGTATTTT | CASSVADWGTDTQYF
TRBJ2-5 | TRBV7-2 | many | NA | TGTGCCAGCAGCTTAGAAAGCCAAGAGACCCAGTACTTC | CASSLESQETQYF
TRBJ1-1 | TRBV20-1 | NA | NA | TGCAGTGCTAGCCCAGACAGGAACACTGAAGCTTTCTTT | CSASPDRNTEAFF
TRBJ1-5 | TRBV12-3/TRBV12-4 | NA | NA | TGTGCCAGCAGTTACCCCCCCGGACACCCGCGGGGCAATCAGCCCCAGCATTTT | CASSYPPGHPRGNQPQHF
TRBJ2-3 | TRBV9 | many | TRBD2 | TGTGCCAGCAGCGTACTGGCTAGCGGAGATACGCAGTATTTT | CASSVLASGDTQYF
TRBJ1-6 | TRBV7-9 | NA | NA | TGTGCCAGCAGCTTAGGGCTAGCGGGGGGGTCCTACAATTCACCCCTCCACTTT | CASSLGLAGGSYNSPLHF
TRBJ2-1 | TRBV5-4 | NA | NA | TGTGCCAGCAGCATAGTTGCGGGGAACTGCAATGAGCAGTTCTTC | CASSIVAGNCNEQFF